This T cell receptor beta chain was found in a study of identical twins. The CDR3 is made up of 17 amino acids. Looked up from germline, CDR1 is MNHEY and CDR2 is SMNVEV (reference sequence). Germline trimming cut 5 bases from V and 5 bases from J; bases unmatched to any gene: 17. General study findings and limits: The degree of excess twin sharing was weaker in beta out-of-frame sequences.

TCRdb independently ran MiXCR on the 5' RACE reads; one entry per CDR3 protein. The sample has 310,000 or so distinct CDR3 sequences, roughly 8.6% seen once. On this clonotype itself: Its antigen is as yet unknown.

The same specimen was also included in a second study, on yellow fever vaccine responses in identical twins.

The sequencing sample was made of memory (CD45RO+) T cells sorted from blood. This TCR came from a woman younger than 30 in good health. The rearrangement joins TRBV27 to TRBJ2-5; 7 bases line up with TRBD1. The CDR3 bases are TGTGCCAGCAGTGCGACCCCCGGGGCAGGGGGTTGGGAGACCCAGTACTTC. Translated: CASSATPGAGGWETQYF.